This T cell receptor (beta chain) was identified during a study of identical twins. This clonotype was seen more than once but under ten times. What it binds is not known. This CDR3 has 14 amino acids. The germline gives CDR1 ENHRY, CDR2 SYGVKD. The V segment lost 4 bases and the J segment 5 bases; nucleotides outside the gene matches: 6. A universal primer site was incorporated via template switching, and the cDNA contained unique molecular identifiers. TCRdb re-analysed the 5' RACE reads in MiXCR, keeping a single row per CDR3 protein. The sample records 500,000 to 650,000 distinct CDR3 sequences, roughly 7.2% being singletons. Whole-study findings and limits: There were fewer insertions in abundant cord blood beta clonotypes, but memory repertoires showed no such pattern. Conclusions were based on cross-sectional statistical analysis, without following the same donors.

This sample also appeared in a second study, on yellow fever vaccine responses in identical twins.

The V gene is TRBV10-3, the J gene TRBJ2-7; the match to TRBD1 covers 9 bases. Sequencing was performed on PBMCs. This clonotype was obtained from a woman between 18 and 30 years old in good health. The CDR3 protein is CAISVGQGNNEQYF. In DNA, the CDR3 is TGTGCCATCAGTGTAGGACAGGGGAATAACGAGCAGTACTTC.